A selection of T cell receptor beta chains follows, all from one sample in a study of response to subunit inactivated influenza vaccine. TCRdb recomputed calls from the RT-PCR reads with MiXCR, one row per CDR3 protein. Altogether more than 200,000 distinct CDR3 sequences are present, more than 10% being singletons, with the ten largest covering 7.8%. The specimen comprised non-naive T cells sorted from PBMCs, sampled 14 to 15 days before vaccination. These receptors all stem from a man aged 50 to 59 who received an inactivated influenza vaccine. Each CDR3 is given with its conserved first and last residue. The D gene is left open where the match is weak. For some rows the clone size is stated as once, few or many, or as a class when expanded; others skip it.

V gene	clone size	J gene	D gene	CDR3 DNA	CDR3 protein
TRBV7-2	many	TRBJ2-5	TRBD1	TGTGCCAGCAGTTTAGTAGACAGGGTCCCGGGGGAGACCCAGTACTTC	CASSLVDRVPGETQYF
TRBV5-1	few	TRBJ1-1	-	TGCGCCAGCAGCTTCTCACAGGACACTGAAGCTTTCTTT	CASSFSQDTEAFF
TRBV20-1	many	TRBJ2-7	-	TGCAGTGCTGGCGGCGGTCACTCCTACGAGCAGTACTTC	CSAGGGHSYEQYF
TRBV7-2	few	TRBJ2-2	-	TGTGCCAGCAGCTTAGGTTTCACGACGAACACCGGGGAGCTGTTTTTT	CASSLGFTTNTGELFF
TRBV11-2	few	TRBJ2-1	-	TGTGCCAGCAGCCTATACGGGTCATCGGATCTGATATCCTACAATGAGCAGTTCTTC	CASSLYGSSDLISYNEQFF
TRBV7-2	many	TRBJ2-5	TRBD1	TGTGCCAGCAGCCCCCTGGCACAGGGGATGGAGACCCAGTACTTC	CASSPLAQGMETQYF
TRBV18	many	TRBJ1-5	TRBD1	TGTGCCAGCTCAAGGGACAGGGAACAGCCCCAGCATTTT	CASSRDREQPQHF
TRBV6-4	-	TRBJ1-5	-	TGTGCCAGCAGTGACGGGCCAAACCAGCCCCAGCATTTT	CASSDGPNQPQHF
TRBV29-1	-	TRBJ2-7	-	TGCAGCGTGAGGGTCCTCTCCGAGCAGTACTTC	CSVRVLSEQYF
TRBV19	-	TRBJ1-1	TRBD1	TGTGCCAGTATCAACCGGGACAGGGGCATTACTGAAGCTTTCTTT	CASINRDRGITEAFF
TRBV20-1	-	TRBJ1-1	-	TGCAGGGGGCACCGGGGGACTGAAGCTTTCTTT	CRGHRGTEAFF
TRBV5-1	few	TRBJ2-2	TRBD2	TGCGCCAGCAGCTCGGGACTAGCGGGAGTCTTTTCGGCCGGGGAGCTGTTTTTT	CASSSGLAGVFSAGELFF
TRBV9	few	TRBJ2-5	TRBD1	TGTGCCAGCAGCTCCCTCCCGGGACAGGGGTTAGAGACCCAGTACTTC	CASSSLPGQGLETQYF